This record covers a single TCR beta chain. Each recovered donor of Cohort 3 presented with two negative PCRs, clearance, or symptom resolution. This CDR3 is built from 14 residues. Germline-derived CDR1 and CDR2 are SGHTA and FQGNSA. V was clipped by 8 bases and J by 2 bases, with 12 bases between them. Assay: immunoSEQ multiplex PCR; the TCRdb copy retains only in-frame clones and omits some. The sample carries approximately 270,000 clones, roughly 88% recorded once. This sample stems from a study of blood T cell repertoires in COVID-19. The V call is TRBV7-2, the J call TRBJ2-2; D is undetermined. Sequences were obtained from PBMCs or T cells enriched from blood (not recorded which). The sequence was collected from a woman in her thirties who had recovered from COVID-19. CDR3 sequence reads: CASFKELNTGELFF. In DNA form, the CDR3 reads TGTGCCAGCTTTAAGGAGCTAAACACCGGGGAGCTGTTTTTT. Using reference TRBV7-2 and TRBJ2-2 for the parts outside the CDR3, the full variable domain is GAGVSQSPSNKVTEKGKDVELRCDPISGHTALYWYRQSLGQGLEFLIYFQGNSAPDKSGLPSDRFSAERTGGSVSTLTIQRTQQEDSAVYLCASFKELNTGELFFGEGSRLTVL.